This T cell receptor beta chain was sequenced in a study of blood T cell repertoires in COVID-19. Across the whole study: Sites across the United States, Italy and Spain contributed samples from acute and convalescent COVID-19. PBMCs, B-cell-depleted T cells, or T cells provided the cDNA or gDNA that made up the material.

In the authors' methods: From reference gene primer amplification, estimates of nucleated cell counts were derived. Measured with immunoSEQ multiplex PCR; TCRdb has only the in-frame clones, and not every one. V, J and clone size are taken as reported in that table, and D and trimming were inferred from the DNA itself. The table records a few hundred thousand clones, more than 80% of them present only once. This CDR3 has 16 residues. Germline CDR1 reads SGHVS; CDR2 reads FQNEAQ. With V trimmed by 5 bases and J by 3 bases, 4 bases remained unmatched. The chain uses TRBV7-8 and TRBJ2-2, with 12 bases that match TRBD1. This clonotype was sampled from a man between 18 and 29 years old who had recovered from COVID-19. The source material was peripheral blood. CDR3 nucleotide sequence: TGTGCCAGCAGCCTGGGACAGGGGGCCCACACCGGGGAGCTGTTTTTT. Translation gives CASSLGQGAHTGELFF. Supplemented by reference TRBV7-8 and TRBJ2-2, the full variable domain reads GAGVSQSPRYKVAKRGQDVALRCDPISGHVSLFWYQQALGQGPEFLTYFQNEAQLDKSGLPSDRFFAERPEGSVSTLKIQRTQQEDSAVYLCASSLGQGAHTGELFFGEGSRLTVL.